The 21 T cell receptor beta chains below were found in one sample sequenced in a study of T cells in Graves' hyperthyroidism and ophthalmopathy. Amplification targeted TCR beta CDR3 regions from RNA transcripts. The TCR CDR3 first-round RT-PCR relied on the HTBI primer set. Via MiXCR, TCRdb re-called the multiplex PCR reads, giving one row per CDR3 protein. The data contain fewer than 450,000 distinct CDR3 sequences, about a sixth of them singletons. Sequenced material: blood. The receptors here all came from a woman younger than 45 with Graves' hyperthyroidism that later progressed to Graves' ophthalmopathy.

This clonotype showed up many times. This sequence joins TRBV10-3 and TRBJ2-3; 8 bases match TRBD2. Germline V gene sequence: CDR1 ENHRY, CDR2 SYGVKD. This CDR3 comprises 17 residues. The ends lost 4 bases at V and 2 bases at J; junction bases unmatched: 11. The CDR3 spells CAISASLNGRATDTQYF. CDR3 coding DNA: TGTGCCATCAGTGCGTCTCTGAACGGGAGGGCCACAGATACGCAGTATTTT.

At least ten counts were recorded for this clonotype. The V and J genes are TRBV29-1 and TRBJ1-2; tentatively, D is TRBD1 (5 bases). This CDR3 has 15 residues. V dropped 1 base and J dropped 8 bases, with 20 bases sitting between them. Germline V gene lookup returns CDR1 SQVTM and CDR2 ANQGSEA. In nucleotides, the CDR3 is TGCAGCGTTGAAGTGGTCGGGACCGTGTTAGGGGGCTACACCTTC. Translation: CSVEVVGTVLGGYTF. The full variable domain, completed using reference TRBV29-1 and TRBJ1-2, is SAVISQKPSRDICQRGTSLTIQCQVDSQVTMMFWYRQQPGQSLTLIATANQGSEATYESGFVIDKFPISRPNLTFSTLTVSNMSPEDSSIYLCSVEVVGTVLGGYTFGSGTRLTVV.

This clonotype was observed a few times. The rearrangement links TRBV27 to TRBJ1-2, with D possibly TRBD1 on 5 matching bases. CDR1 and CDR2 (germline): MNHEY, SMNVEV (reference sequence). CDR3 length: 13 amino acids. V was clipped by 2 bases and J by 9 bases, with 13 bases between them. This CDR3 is CASSLQGPGSYTF. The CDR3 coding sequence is TGTGCCAGCAGTTTACAGGGACCTGGTAGCTACACCTTC.

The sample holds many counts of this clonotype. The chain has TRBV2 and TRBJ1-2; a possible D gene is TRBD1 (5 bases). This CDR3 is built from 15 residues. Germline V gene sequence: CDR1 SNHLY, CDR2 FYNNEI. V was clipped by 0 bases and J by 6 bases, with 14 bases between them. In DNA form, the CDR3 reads TGTGCCAGCAGTGAAGCGCTTGGGGGTTGGAATGGCTACACCTTC. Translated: CASSEALGGWNGYTF.

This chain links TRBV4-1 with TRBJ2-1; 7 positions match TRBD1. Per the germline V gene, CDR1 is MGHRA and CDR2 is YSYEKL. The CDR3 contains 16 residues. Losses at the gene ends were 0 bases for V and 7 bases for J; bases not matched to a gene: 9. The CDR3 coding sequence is TGCGCCAGCAGCCAAGAGGGAGAGGGGGCTTGGAATGAGCAGTTCTTC. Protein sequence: CASSQEGEGAWNEQFF.

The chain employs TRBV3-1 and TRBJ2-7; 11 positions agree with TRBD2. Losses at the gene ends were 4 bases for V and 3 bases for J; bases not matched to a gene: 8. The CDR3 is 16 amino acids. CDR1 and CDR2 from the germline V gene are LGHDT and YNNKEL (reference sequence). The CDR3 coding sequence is TGTGCCAGCAGCCCACATAGCGGGGGGGGAGTCTACGAGCAGTACTTC. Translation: CASSPHSGGGVYEQYF.

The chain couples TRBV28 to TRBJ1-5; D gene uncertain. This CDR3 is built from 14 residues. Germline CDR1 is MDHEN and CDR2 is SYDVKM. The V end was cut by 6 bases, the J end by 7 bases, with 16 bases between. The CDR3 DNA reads TGTGCCAGCAGCCCCCGCATCGGCAGCCAGCCCCAGCATTTT. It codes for CASSPRIGSQPQHF.

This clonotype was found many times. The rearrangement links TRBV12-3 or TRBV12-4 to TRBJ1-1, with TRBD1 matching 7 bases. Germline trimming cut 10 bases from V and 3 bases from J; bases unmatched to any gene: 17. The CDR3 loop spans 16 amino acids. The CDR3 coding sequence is TGTGCCACTATCTACACAGGGGCGGCGGCGGACACTGAAGCTTTCTTT. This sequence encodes CATIYTGAAADTEAFF.

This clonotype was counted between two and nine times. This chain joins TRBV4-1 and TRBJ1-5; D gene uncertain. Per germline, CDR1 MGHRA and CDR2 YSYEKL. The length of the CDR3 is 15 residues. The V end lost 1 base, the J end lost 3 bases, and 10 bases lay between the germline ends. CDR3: CASSQGGVPNQPQHF. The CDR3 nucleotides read TGCGCCAGCAGCCAAGGAGGAGTTCCCAATCAGCCCCAGCATTTT.

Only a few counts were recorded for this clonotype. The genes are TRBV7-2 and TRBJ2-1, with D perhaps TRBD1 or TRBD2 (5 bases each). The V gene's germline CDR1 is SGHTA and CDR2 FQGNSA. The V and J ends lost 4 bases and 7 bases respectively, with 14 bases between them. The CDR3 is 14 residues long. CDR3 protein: CASSSRRGRNEQFF. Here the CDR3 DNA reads TGTGCCAGCAGCTCGCGACGGGGCCGGAATGAGCAGTTCTTC.

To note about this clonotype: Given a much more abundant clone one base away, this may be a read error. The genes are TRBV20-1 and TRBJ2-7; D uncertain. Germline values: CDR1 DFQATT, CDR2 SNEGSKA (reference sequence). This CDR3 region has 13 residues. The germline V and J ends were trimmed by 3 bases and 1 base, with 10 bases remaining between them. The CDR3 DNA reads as TGCAGTGCTAGCCGAGACCTTTCCTACGAGCAGTACTTC. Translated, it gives CSASRDLSYEQYF.

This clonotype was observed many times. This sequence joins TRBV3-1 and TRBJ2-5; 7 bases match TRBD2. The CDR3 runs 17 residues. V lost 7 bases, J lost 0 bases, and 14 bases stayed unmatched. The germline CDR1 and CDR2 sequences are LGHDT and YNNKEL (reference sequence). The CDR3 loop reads CASTWTMGGSYQETQYF. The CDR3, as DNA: TGTGCCAGCACCTGGACCATGGGCGGGAGCTACCAAGAGACCCAGTACTTC.

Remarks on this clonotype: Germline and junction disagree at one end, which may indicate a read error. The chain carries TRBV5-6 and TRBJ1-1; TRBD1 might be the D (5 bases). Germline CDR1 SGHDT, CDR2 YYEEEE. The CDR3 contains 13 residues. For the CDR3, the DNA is TGTGCCAGCAGCTTGGGACAGAACTCTGAAGCTTTCTTT. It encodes CASSLGQNSEAFF. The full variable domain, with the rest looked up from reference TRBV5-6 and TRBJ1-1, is DAGVTQSPTHLIKTRGQQVTLRCSPKSGHDTVSWYQQALGQGPQFIFQYYEEEERQRGNFPDRFSGHQFPNYSSELNVNALLLGDSALYLCASSLGQNSEAFFGQGTRLTVV.

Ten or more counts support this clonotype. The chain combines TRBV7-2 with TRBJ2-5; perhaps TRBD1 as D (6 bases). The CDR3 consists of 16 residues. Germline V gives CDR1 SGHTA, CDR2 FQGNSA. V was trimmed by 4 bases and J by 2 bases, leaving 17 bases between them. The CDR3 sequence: CASSSPSTGPQETQYF. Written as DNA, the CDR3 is TGTGCCAGCAGCTCGCCAAGCACAGGGCCTCAAGAGACCCAGTACTTC.

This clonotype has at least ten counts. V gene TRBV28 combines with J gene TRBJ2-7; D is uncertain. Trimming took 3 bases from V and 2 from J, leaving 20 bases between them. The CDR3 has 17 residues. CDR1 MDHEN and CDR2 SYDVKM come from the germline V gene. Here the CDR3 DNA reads TGTGCCAGCAGTTTCCCCGCGTCGTCGTTCCCCCCCTACGAGCAGTACTTC. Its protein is CASSFPASSFPPYEQYF.

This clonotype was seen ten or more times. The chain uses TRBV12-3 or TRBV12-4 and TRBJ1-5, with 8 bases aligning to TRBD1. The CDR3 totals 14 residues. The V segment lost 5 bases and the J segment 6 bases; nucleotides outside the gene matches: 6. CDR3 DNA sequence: TGTGCCAGCAGTCAGGACAGGGCGGGTCAGCCCCAGCATTTT. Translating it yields CASSQDRAGQPQHF.

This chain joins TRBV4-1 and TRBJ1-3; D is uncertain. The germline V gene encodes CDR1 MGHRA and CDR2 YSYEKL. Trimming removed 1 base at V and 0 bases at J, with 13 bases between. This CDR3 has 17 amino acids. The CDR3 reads CASSQVGPMSSGNTIYF. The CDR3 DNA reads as TGCGCCAGCAGCCAAGTAGGTCCTATGAGCTCTGGAAACACCATATATTTT.

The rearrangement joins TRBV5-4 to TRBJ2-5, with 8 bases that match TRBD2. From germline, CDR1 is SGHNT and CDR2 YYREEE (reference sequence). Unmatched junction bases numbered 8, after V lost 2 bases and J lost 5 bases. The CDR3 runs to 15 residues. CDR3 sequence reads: CASSFQRGRLETQYF. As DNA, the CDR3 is TGTGCCAGCAGCTTCCAGCGGGGGCGTTTGGAGACCCAGTACTTC.

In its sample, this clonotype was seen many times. CDR3 sequence reads: CASSLSPTTGRELFF. CDR3 nucleotide sequence: TGCGCCAGCAGCTTGAGTCCAACGACAGGCCGGGAGCTGTTTTTT. The chain employs TRBV5-1 and TRBJ2-2; weak D call: TRBD1 (6 bases). CDR3 length equals 15 residues. The germline gives CDR1 SGHRS, CDR2 YFSETQ. The V end lost 1 base, the J end lost 9 bases, and 16 bases lay between the germline ends.

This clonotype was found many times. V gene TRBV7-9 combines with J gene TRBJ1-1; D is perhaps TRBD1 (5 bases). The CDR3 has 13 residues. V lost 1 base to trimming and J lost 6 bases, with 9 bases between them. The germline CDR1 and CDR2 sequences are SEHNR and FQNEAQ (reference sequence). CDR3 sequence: CASSLDSGPEAFF. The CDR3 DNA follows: TGTGCCAGCAGCTTAGATTCGGGGCCTGAAGCTTTCTTT. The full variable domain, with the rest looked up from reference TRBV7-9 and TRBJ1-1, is DTGVSQNPRHKITKRGQNVTFRCDPISEHNRLYWYRQTLGQGPEFLTYFQNEAQLEKSRLLSDRFSAERPKGSFSTLEIQRTEQGDSAMYLCASSLDSGPEAFFGQGTRLTVV.

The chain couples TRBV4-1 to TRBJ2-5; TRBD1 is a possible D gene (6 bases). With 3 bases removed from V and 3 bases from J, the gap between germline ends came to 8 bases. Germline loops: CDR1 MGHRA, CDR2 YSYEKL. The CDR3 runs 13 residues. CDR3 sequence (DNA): TGCGCCAGCAGCCAGGGGACAAAAGAGACCCAGTACTTC. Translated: CASSQGTKETQYF.